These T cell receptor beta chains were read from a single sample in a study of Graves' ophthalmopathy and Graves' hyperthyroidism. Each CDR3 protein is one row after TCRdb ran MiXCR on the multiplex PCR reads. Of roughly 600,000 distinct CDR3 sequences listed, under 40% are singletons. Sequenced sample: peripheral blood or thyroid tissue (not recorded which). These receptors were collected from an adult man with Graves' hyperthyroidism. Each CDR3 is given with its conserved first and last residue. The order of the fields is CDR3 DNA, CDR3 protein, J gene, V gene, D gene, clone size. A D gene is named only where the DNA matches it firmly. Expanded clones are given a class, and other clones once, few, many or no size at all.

TGCAGTGCTAGAGGGGACAGGGGGCAGTACTTC,CSARGDRGQYF,TRBJ2-7,TRBV20-1,TRBD1,.
TGCAGTGCTAGAGACCCCAGCATGACAAGAGAGACCCAGTACTTC,CSARDPSMTRETQYF,TRBJ2-5,TRBV20-1,.,many
TGTGCCATCAGGGGTAGGACCTACGAGCAGTACTTC,CAIRGRTYEQYF,TRBJ2-7,TRBV10-3,.,.
TGTGCCAGCAGCTTAGGACTTCCGTTTCGGGACAGCCATGAAAAACTGTTTTTT,CASSLGLPFRDSHEKLFF,TRBJ1-4,TRBV7-2,TRBD1,.
TGTGCCAGCAGTGAAGCGTACTGGGGGAATGCTGGGGCCAACGTCCTGACTTTC,CASSEAYWGNAGANVLTF,TRBJ2-6,TRBV2,.,many
TGTGCCAGCAGACTACTAGCGGCCGGGGAGCTGTTTTTT,CASRLLAAGELFF,TRBJ2-2,TRBV7-2,TRBD2,.
TGTGCCACCGGACTAGCGGGGAATCAGCCCCAGCATTTT,CATGLAGNQPQHF,TRBJ1-5,TRBV24-1,.,.
TGTGCCAGCAACCCTGGGACTAGGCTTGAGACCCAGTACTTC,CASNPGTRLETQYF,TRBJ2-5,TRBV9,TRBD2,.
TGTGCCAGCAGTGGAAGAGCTGGGACTCAAGAGACCCAGTACTTC,CASSGRAGTQETQYF,TRBJ2-5,TRBV12-3/TRBV12-4,.,many
TGTGCCAGTAGTACGGCGGTGAACACTGAAGCTTTCTTT,CASSTAVNTEAFF,TRBJ1-1,TRBV19,.,many
TGTGCCAGCAGTGAAACTGGGGAGGCCCAGTACTTC,CASSETGEAQYF,TRBJ2-5,TRBV2,.,many
TGTGCCAGCAGGCCTAATCCCGGGACAGGGGACGCTGAAGCTTTCTTT,CASRPNPGTGDAEAFF,TRBJ1-1,TRBV11-2,TRBD1,few
TGCGCCAGCAGCTTGGGGGCGACCGAGGGCTACACCTTC,CASSLGATEGYTF,TRBJ1-2,TRBV5-1,.,.
TGCGCCAGCAGGCCCGGGGCGTCCGGCGGGGAGCTGTTTTTT,CASRPGASGGELFF,TRBJ2-2,TRBV10-1,.,few
TGTGCCAGCAGCGGAGAGGGACAGTTGAACACTGAAGCTTTCTTT,CASSGEGQLNTEAFF,TRBJ1-1,TRBV5-6,TRBD1,.
TGTGCCAGCAGCTTAGGCTCGGGGACGATAGGGGGCTCCTACAATGAGCAGTTCTTC,CASSLGSGTIGGSYNEQFF,TRBJ2-1,TRBV7-9,.,once
TGTGCCAGCAGCCAGGGCCCGGGGGACAGGGATTCACCCCTCCACTTT,CASSQGPGDRDSPLHF,TRBJ1-6,TRBV4-2,TRBD1,many
TGTGCCAGCAGCTTAGGACTAGCGGGGCCCCAAGAGACCCAGTACTTC,CASSLGLAGPQETQYF,TRBJ2-5,TRBV7-2,TRBD2,few
TGTGCCTGGAGTCTCACAGGTACCACTGAAGCTTTCTTT,CAWSLTGTTEAFF,TRBJ1-1,TRBV30,.,few
TGTGCCAGCAGCTCGGGACAGGTGACGACCAATCAGCCCCAGCATTTT,CASSSGQVTTNQPQHF,TRBJ1-5,TRBV2,TRBD1,.
TGTGCCAGCAGTTACACGACGGCGGTACCCCTCCACTTT,CASSYTTAVPLHF,TRBJ1-6,TRBV6-5,.,few
TGTGCCAGCAGCTTGGGCGGGGCTAAACGCCATGAGCAGTACTTC,CASSLGGAKRHEQYF,TRBJ2-7,TRBV5-4,.,.
TGTGCCAGCAGTCAGGGAGAGACTAATTCACCCCTCCACTTT,CASSQGETNSPLHF,TRBJ1-6,TRBV25-1,.,once
TGTGCCAGCAGATCCAGCGGGGGGGCCAACGTCCTGACTTTC,CASRSSGGANVLTF,TRBJ2-6,TRBV6-6,.,.
TGCGCCAGCAGCGACGGGACTAGCAACGAGCAGTACTTC,CASSDGTSNEQYF,TRBJ2-7,TRBV5-1,TRBD2,many
TGTGCCAGCAGCTCGACTAGCGGGAGCTCAGATACGCAGTATTTT,CASSSTSGSSDTQYF,TRBJ2-3,TRBV7-3,TRBD2,.
TGTGCCATCAGTCCAGGGGGCGCAAACACTGAAGCTTTCTTT,CAISPGGANTEAFF,TRBJ1-1,TRBV10-3,TRBD1,few
TGTGCCACCAGTGAAGGGACTGGATTGAACACTGAAGCTTTCTTT,CATSEGTGLNTEAFF,TRBJ1-1,TRBV24-1,.,many
TGTGCCAGCAGCCAACTAACAGGGCAGGAGCCCCAGCATTTT,CASSQLTGQEPQHF,TRBJ1-5,TRBV7-2,.,.
TGTGCCACCAGCAGCCTAGCGGGAGGGCACCAGTACTTC,CATSSLAGGHQYF,TRBJ2-7,TRBV15,TRBD2,many
TGTGCCAGTAGTCATACCGACATTTACGAGCAGTACTTC,CASSHTDIYEQYF,TRBJ2-7,TRBV19,.,.
TGTGCCAGCAGCCCGCGTGGGAAGGACATCTGGTCTCCCTGCGAGCAGTACTTC,CASSPRGKDIWSPCEQYF,TRBJ2-7,TRBV12-3/TRBV12-4,.,.
TGTGCCACCAGCAGCTTAGGTGGGGCCAACGTCCTGACTTTC,CATSSLGGANVLTF,TRBJ2-6,TRBV15,.,.
TGCAGCGTTGCTACTAGTATTCAAAACATTCAGTACTTC,CSVATSIQNIQYF,TRBJ2-4,TRBV29-1,.,.
TGTGCCATCGGGGGGGGACAGGAGGAAAAGCAGTATTTT,CAIGGGQEEKQYF,TRBJ2-3,TRBV10-3,.,few
TGTGCCAGCAGTTACTCGCCTTCTAATCAGCCCCAGCATTTT,CASSYSPSNQPQHF,TRBJ1-5,TRBV11-2,.,.
TGCAGTGCTAGGCGGGACAGGGGATTAACCGGGGAGCTGTTTTTT,CSARRDRGLTGELFF,TRBJ2-2,TRBV20-1,TRBD1,many
TGTGCCACCAACGGGGGGGCAGGGAGAGGCGATACGCAGTATTTT,CATNGGAGRGDTQYF,TRBJ2-3,TRBV10-3,TRBD2,.